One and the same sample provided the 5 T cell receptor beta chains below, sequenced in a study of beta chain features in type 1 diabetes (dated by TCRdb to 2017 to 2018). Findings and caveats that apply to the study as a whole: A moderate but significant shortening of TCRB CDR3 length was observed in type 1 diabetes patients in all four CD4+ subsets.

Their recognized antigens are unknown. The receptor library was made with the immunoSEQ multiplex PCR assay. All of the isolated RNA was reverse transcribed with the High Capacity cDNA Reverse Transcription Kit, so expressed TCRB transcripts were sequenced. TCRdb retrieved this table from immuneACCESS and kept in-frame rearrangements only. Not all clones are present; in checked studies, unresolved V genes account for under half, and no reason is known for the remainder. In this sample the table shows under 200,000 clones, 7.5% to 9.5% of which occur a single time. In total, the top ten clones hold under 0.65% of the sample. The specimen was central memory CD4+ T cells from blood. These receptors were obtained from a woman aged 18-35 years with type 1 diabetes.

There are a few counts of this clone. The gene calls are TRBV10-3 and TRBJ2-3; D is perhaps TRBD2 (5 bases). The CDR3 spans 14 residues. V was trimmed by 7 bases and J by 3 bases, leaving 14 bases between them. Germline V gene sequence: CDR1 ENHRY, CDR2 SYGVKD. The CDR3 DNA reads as TGTGCCATCACTGGCGGGTATGGGACAGATACGCAGTATTTT. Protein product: CAITGGYGTDTQYF.

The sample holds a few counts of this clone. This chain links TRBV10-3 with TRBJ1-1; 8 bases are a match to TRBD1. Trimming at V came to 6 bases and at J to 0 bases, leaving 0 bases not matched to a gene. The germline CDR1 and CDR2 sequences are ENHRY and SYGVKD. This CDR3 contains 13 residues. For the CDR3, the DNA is TGTGCCATCAGACAGGGGGTGAACACTGAAGCTTTCTTT. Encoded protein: CAIRQGVNTEAFF.

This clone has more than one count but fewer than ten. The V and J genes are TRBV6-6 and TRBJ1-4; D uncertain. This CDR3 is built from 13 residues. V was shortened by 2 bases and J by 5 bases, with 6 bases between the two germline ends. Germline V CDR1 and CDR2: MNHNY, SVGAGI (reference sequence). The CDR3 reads CASSYGANEKLFF. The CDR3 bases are TGTGCCAGCAGTTACGGTGCGAATGAAAAACTGTTTTTT.

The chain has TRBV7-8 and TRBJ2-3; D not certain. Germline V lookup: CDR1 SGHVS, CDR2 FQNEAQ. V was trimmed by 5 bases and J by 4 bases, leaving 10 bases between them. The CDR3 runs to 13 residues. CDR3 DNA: TGTGCCAGCAGCCCAGTGCTAGCAGATACGCAGTATTTT. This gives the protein CASSPVLADTQYF.

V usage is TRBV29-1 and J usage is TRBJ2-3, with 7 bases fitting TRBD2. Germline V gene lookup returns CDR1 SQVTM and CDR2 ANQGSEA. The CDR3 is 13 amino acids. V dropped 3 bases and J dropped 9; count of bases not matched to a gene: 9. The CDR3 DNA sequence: TGCAGCGTTGATCGGGCGGCGGGGGTGACGCAGTATTTT. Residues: CSVDRAAGVTQYF.